Each of the 9 T cell receptor beta chains below was sequenced from the same sample in a study of cytomegalovirus exposure and HLA in healthy donors. Primers included in the PCR were 60 Vbeta and 13 Jbeta primers. Only in-frame clones appear in the TCRdb table, and some are missing; sequencing was by immunoSEQ multiplex PCR. The sample holds tens of thousands of clones. Sample: PBMCs. These receptors were collected from a man aged 25 to 40 in good health and CMV-seropositive.

V is TRBV5-1 and J is TRBJ2-5, with 9 bases that match TRBD1. The CDR3 is 14 amino acids. CDR1 and CDR2 (germline): SGHRS, YFSETQ. V dropped 2 bases and J dropped 4; count of bases not matched to a gene: 3. The CDR3 DNA follows: TGCGCCAGCAGCTTAACAGGGGGCCCAGAGACCCAGTACTTC. It is translated as CASSLTGGPETQYF.

V and J are TRBV12-5 and TRBJ2-1, with 7 nucleotides matching TRBD2. V shed 0 bases and J 7 bases; nucleotides not matched to a gene: 9. The CDR3 runs to 16 residues. Germline CDR1 is LGHNT and CDR2 is FRNRAP. In DNA form, the CDR3 reads TGTGCTAGTGGTTTGGTACAGACAACCGGGGGGAATGAGCAGTTCTTC. Translating gives CASGLVQTTGGNEQFF. The full variable domain, in which reference TRBV12-5 and TRBJ2-1 provide the parts outside the CDR3, is DARVTQTPRHKVTEMGQEVTMRCQPILGHNTVFWYRQTMMQGLELLAYFRNRAPLDDSGMPKDRFSAEMPDATLATLKIQPSEPRDSAVYFCASGLVQTTGGNEQFFGPGTRLTVL.

This chain links TRBV5-1 with TRBJ2-5; D is possibly TRBD1 (5 bases). CDR3 size: 15 residues. CDR1 is SGHRS and CDR2 is YFSETQ in the germline V gene. V dropped 0 bases and J dropped 1 base, with 10 bases sitting between them. Written as DNA, the CDR3 is TGCGCCAGCAGCTTGGTAGGGGTCTCCCAAGAGACCCAGTACTTC. It encodes CASSLVGVSQETQYF.

The V and J genes are TRBV5-1 and TRBJ2-3, with 9 bases fitting TRBD2. Germline-derived CDR1 and CDR2 are SGHRS and YFSETQ. CDR3 size: 15 residues. With 3 bases clipped from V and 4 bases from J, the junction kept 6 bases outside the gene matches. CDR3 nucleotides: TGCGCCAGCAGCTATAGCGGGAGAGTTGCAGATACGCAGTATTTT. Its protein is CASSYSGRVADTQYF.

The rearrangement links TRBV7-9 to TRBJ2-7; D unclear. Germline-derived CDR1 and CDR2 are SEHNR and FQNEAQ (reference sequence). Trimming left V 9 bases short and J 4 bases short, with 10 bases between. The CDR3 totals 11 residues. The CDR3 region is CARSREYEQYF. The CDR3 region has the DNA TGTGCCAGAAGCCGAGAATACGAGCAGTACTTC.

The chain carries TRBV19 and TRBJ1-5; 9 bases line up with TRBD1. The CDR3 extends over 14 amino acids. Per the germline V gene, CDR1 is LNHDA and CDR2 is SQIVND (reference sequence). Trimming cost V 6 bases and J 6 bases; bases outside gene matches: 6. The CDR3 here is CASRIGTGTQPQHF. The CDR3 nucleotides read TGTGCCAGTAGAATTGGGACAGGGACTCAGCCCCAGCATTTT.

The V and J genes are TRBV4-1 and TRBJ2-7, with TRBD2 matching over 8 bases. This CDR3 has 14 residues. Per the germline V gene, CDR1 is MGHRA and CDR2 is YSYEKL. Germline trimming cut 0 bases from V and 3 bases from J; bases unmatched to any gene: 1. CDR3 nucleotide sequence: TGCGCCAGCAGCCAAGAGGCGGGGGGCTACGAGCAGTACTTC. It translates to CASSQEAGGYEQYF.

The CDR3 region has the DNA TGTGCCAGCACCCAATCGAACAGGGGGTTGAACGAGCAGTTCTTC. Translation gives CASTQSNRGLNEQFF. The rearrangement uses TRBV6-5 and TRBJ2-1; 8 bases line up with TRBD1. After removal of 7 bases from V and 10 bases from J, the junction contained 15 bases not matched to a gene. This CDR3 has 15 residues. The germline V gene encodes CDR1 MNHEY and CDR2 SVGAGI.

The chain carries TRBV25-1 and TRBJ2-1; 8 nucleotides agree with TRBD1. The junction had 2 bases not matched to a gene; V was cut back by 10 bases and J by 0 bases. The CDR3 extends over 13 amino acids. CDR1 MGHDK and CDR2 SYGVNS come from the germline V gene. In nucleotides, the CDR3 is TGTGCCATACAGGGGGGCTCCTACAATGAGCAGTTCTTC. It is translated as CAIQGGSYNEQFF.